Shown below are 3 T cell receptor beta chains from a single sample sequenced in a study of blood T cell repertoires in COVID-19 (dated by TCRdb to 2018 to 2020). Library preparation employed the immunoSEQ multiplex PCR assay. TCRdb holds this immuneACCESS table with in-frame rearrangements only. Some clones are missing; in checked studies, unresolved V genes explain under half, and the rest has no known cause. This sample gives about 270,000 clones in total; approximately 89% of them show up just once. Approximately 3% of the sample comes from the top ten. Sequencing was performed on PBMCs or T cells enriched from blood (not recorded which). These receptors came from a middle-aged man who had been exposed to COVID-19.

The chain combines TRBV18 with TRBJ1-2; TRBD1 might be the D (5 bases). The CDR3 extends over 13 amino acids. Germline CDR1 is KGHSH and CDR2 is LQKENI. The germline V and J ends were trimmed by 0 bases and 5 bases, with 7 bases remaining between them. Here the CDR3 DNA reads TGTGCCAGCTCACCACCCACAGGATATGGCTACACCTTC. Protein sequence: CASSPPTGYGYTF.

This clone was observed a few times. The V gene is TRBV6-1, the J gene TRBJ2-3; the D gene is possibly TRBD1 (5 bases). Per the germline V gene, CDR1 is MNHNS and CDR2 is SASEGT. The CDR3 is 12 amino acids. Trimming pared 1 base from V and 12 bases from J, leaving 11 bases between. The CDR3 sequence: CASSEGGAEQYF. DNA for the CDR3: TGTGCCAGCAGTGAAGGTGGGGCTGAACAGTATTTT.

The CDR3 protein is CATRPGGNTEAFF. In DNA form, the CDR3 reads TGTGCCACCCGACCGGGAGGGAACACTGAAGCTTTCTTT. The chain couples TRBV24-1 to TRBJ1-1; D is ambiguous. CDR3 length: 13 amino acids. Germline V gene sequence: CDR1 KGHDR, CDR2 SFDVKD. The V end lost 9 bases, the J end lost 1 base, and 11 bases lay between the germline ends.